The rows below give T cell receptor beta chains drawn from one sample of a study of blood T cell repertoires in COVID-19. Sequencing was performed with immunoSEQ multiplex PCR; in TCRdb, only in-frame clones are kept and a portion is missing. The sample contains some 300,000 clones, 88% of which appear only once. The specimen was PBMCs or T cells enriched from blood (not recorded which). The receptors shown here come from a woman aged 25 to 39 who had recovered from COVID-19. The conserved cysteine and the conserved F or W are not part of the CDR3 here. The order of the fields is clone size, V gene, CDR3 protein. Clone size is stated in some rows and not others, as once, few, many or a class when expanded.

size: .; V: TRBV28; CDR3: ASRETVNTEAF
size: .; V: TRBV18; CDR3: ASSQTGVLSGANVLT
size: .; V: TRBV7-9; CDR3: ASRPAASGRNIQY
size: few; V: TRBV5-1; CDR3: ASSVGTAYEQY
size: once; V: TRBV9; CDR3: ASSTRDRANYGYT
size: few; V: TRBV6-2/TRBV6-3; CDR3: ASSYRAGEVDNEQF
size: .; V: TRBV5-6; CDR3: ASSWGTGNGYT
size: .; V: TRBV5-1; CDR3: ASSLEGGPDTQY
size: .; V: TRBV9; CDR3: ASSAGFNEQF
size: .; V: TRBV6-5; CDR3: ASSYWASSYNSPLH
size: .; V: TRBV12-3/TRBV12-4; CDR3: ASSNIDTQY
size: once; V: TRBV4-3; CDR3: ASSQEVGGGPFSYNEQF
size: .; V: TRBV9; CDR3: ASSAGLAGEATDTQY
size: .; V: TRBV5-4; CDR3: ASSLLGQEETQY
size: .; V: TRBV12-3/TRBV12-4; CDR3: ASSFGRNGYT
size: .; V: TRBV4-2; CDR3: ASSHGLAGGYNEQF
size: .; V: TRBV10-3; CDR3: AISEDAAGGVRRNEQF
size: .; V: TRBV24-1; CDR3: ALQGADQPQH
size: .; V: TRBV15; CDR3: ATSAGLDRQPQH
size: .; V: TRBV6-2/TRBV6-3; CDR3: ASSEGGRHEQY
size: .; V: TRBV20-1; CDR3: SARDASGYT
size: .; V: TRBV7-9; CDR3: ASSYGLAVDTQY
size: .; V: TRBV10-2; CDR3: ASPRGAQDSYEQY
size: .; V: TRBV27; CDR3: ASSFDRVLGYT
size: .; V: TRBV27; CDR3: ASTLVGLLNSPLH
size: .; V: TRBV5-8; CDR3: ASTALRRAYGYT
size: .; V: TRBV4-3; CDR3: ASSRLSGPGLQYGYT
size: once; V: TRBV30; CDR3: AWSSGQVLYGYT
size: .; V: TRBV27; CDR3: ASSSSGTGGLSAQY
size: .; V: TRBV7-2; CDR3: ASSRPEVNTEAF
size: .; V: TRBV19; CDR3: ASTLEGLAGDTGELF
size: .; V: TRBV28; CDR3: ASRTMLEPQH
size: .; V: TRBV30; CDR3: AWSQYTNTEAF
size: .; V: TRBV28; CDR3: ASREGAGRWETQY
size: .; V: TRBV9; CDR3: ASRAGQGGEQF
size: .; V: TRBV2; CDR3: ASSDGVLAGDPYEQY
size: .; V: TRBV5-1; CDR3: ASSTGLAGRDTYEQY
size: .; V: TRBV29-1; CDR3: SVGQGGTEAF
size: .; V: TRBV6-6; CDR3: ASSYADMWNIQY
size: .; V: TRBV6-5; CDR3: ASSQGANSPLH
size: .; V: TRBV5-1; CDR3: ASSPTGQGLNSPLH
size: once; V: TRBV21-1; CDR3: ASSNRNRKDQPQH
size: .; V: TRBV7-9; CDR3: ASSYMLIRGNTEAF
size: .; V: TRBV9; CDR3: ASSPSPRVGAPYEQY
size: .; V: TRBV6-5; CDR3: ASSRPSGGTYEQY
size: .; V: TRBV4-1; CDR3: ASSHGQGYGYT
size: .; V: TRBV5-1; CDR3: ASHSTSGQETQY
size: .; V: TRBV2; CDR3: ASSELAGSAKNIQY
size: .; V: TRBV4-3; CDR3: ASSQGLATGELF
size: once; V: TRBV5-1; CDR3: ASSTGRNTGELF
size: .; V: TRBV2; CDR3: ASSVNTLWYTGELF
size: .; V: TRBV2; CDR3: ASSGTTGTITEAF
size: once; V: TRBV7-9; CDR3: ASSSTTTFQETQY
size: .; V: TRBV10-3; CDR3: AISESTSTGNTEAF
size: .; V: TRBV5-1; CDR3: ASSLDTSNTEAF